The subject of this entry is one T cell receptor beta chain. Its target is unknown. These data belong to a study of early T cells in non-severe SARS-CoV-2 infection. Study-level background: Sequencing of bulk RNA from unsorted whole blood was done, without chain pairing.

The CDR3 is 13 residues long. Trimming cost V 8 bases and J 6 bases, with 14 bases left between them. Study outcomes and limitations: VDJdb matching favored anti-spike CD8 responses, missing private and CD4 specificities.

Unique molecular identifiers were attached to individual cDNA molecules. TCRdb itself ran the 5' RACE reads through MiXCR, one entry per CDR3 protein. The sample carries 35,000 to 45,000 distinct CDR3 sequences, 5% to 6.5% recorded once. This clonotype originated in an adult who was a healthcare worker with PCR-confirmed SARS-CoV-2 infection or an uninfected control (not recorded which). Sequences were derived from whole blood, sampled at baseline. The chain uses TRBV12-3 or TRBV12-4 and TRBJ1-3; a possible D gene is TRBD1 (5 bases). CDR3 amino acids: CASGDFVENTIYF. The CDR3 nucleotides read TGTGCCAGCGGGGACTTTGTGGAAAACACCATATATTTT.